This TCR beta chain was documented in a study of blood T cells in healthy people across ages. V was clipped by 6 bases and J by 0 bases; unmatched bases: 7. The CDR3 totals 14 residues. Looked up from germline, CDR1 is SQVTM and CDR2 is ANQGSEA. Notes on the study in general: No conclusive comparison of naive versus antigen-experienced cells was possible with unsorted PBMCs.

Per sample, a minimum of 6 million PBMCs were isolated. A sample-barcoded 5' primer and a J-beta primer mix were used in a second PCR of roughly 6 to 11 cycles. TCRdb itself ran the 5' RACE reads through MiXCR, one entry per CDR3 protein. Of over 950,000 distinct CDR3 sequences listed, 51% were seen once; the top ten hold about 20%. For this clonotype: Its antigen is undetermined.

Sequenced sample: blood. This receptor was taken from a woman in her sixties in good health. This chain links TRBV29-1 with TRBJ1-2, with TRBD1 matching 7 bases. CDR3 DNA: TGCAGCGTCCGCCGGGACAGAACTAACTATGGCTACACCTTC. As protein: CSVRRDRTNYGYTF. Based on the CDR3 plus reference TRBV29-1 and TRBJ1-2, the full variable domain is SAVISQKPSRDICQRGTSLTIQCQVDSQVTMMFWYRQQPGQSLTLIATANQGSEATYESGFVIDKFPISRPNLTFSTLTVSNMSPEDSSIYLCSVRRDRTNYGYTFGSGTRLTVV.